These 28 T cell receptor beta chains share one sample of origin, sequenced in a study of cytomegalovirus exposure and HLA in healthy donors. Primers for the PCR totalled 60 Vbeta and 13 Jbeta. Profiling relied on immunoSEQ multiplex PCR, and the TCRdb table lists in-frame clones only, not all of them. The data show 150,000 to 200,000 clones, just under 80% seen once. The sample consisted of PBMCs. Receptors were obtained from a woman aged 40-49 years in good health and CMV-seropositive.

The chain couples TRBV19 to TRBJ2-2, with unresolved D. The CDR3 length is 11 residues. V dropped 7 bases and J dropped 6 bases, with 6 bases sitting between them. From germline, CDR1 is LNHDA and CDR2 SQIVND (reference sequence). CDR3 protein: CASNRAGELFF. In DNA form, the CDR3 reads TGTGCCAGTAACCGGGCCGGGGAGCTGTTTTTT.

The V gene is TRBV6-5, the J gene TRBJ2-1, with TRBD2 matching 9 bases. V was clipped by 5 bases and J by 11 bases; unmatched bases: 10. The CDR3 totals 14 residues. Germline V gene data show CDR1 as MNHEY and CDR2 as SVGAGI. The CDR3 DNA sequence: TGTGCCAGCAGTGCCGGGCTAGCGGGGCAGAAGCAGTTCTTC. Translation: CASSAGLAGQKQFF.

The chain couples TRBV28 to TRBJ2-5, with 10 nucleotides matching TRBD2. V shed 5 bases and J 5 bases; nucleotides not matched to a gene: 8. The CDR3 contains 15 residues. CDR1 and CDR2 from the germline V gene are MDHEN and SYDVKM. CDR3 sequence reads: CASSNLAGARETQYF. CDR3 DNA sequence: TGTGCCAGCAGTAATCTAGCGGGGGCTCGGGAGACCCAGTACTTC.

V and J are TRBV6-5 and TRBJ2-4, with TRBD2 matching 10 bases. V was pared by 6 bases and J by 8 bases, with 7 bases of the junction left unmatched. This CDR3 has 14 residues. Germline V gene sequence: CDR1 MNHEY, CDR2 SVGAGI. CDR3 amino acids: CASSPSGGGYIQYF. CDR3 DNA: TGTGCCAGCAGCCCTAGCGGGGGTGGGTACATTCAGTACTTC.

The J gene is TRBJ2-7, the V gene TRBV2, with 8 bases lining up with TRBD2. The ends lost 5 bases at V and 6 bases at J; junction bases unmatched: 9. The CDR3 has 14 amino acids. The germline V gene encodes CDR1 SNHLY and CDR2 FYNNEI. CDR3 sequence (DNA): TGTGCCAGCAGTTTTGCGGGGGGCCGGGGCGAGCAGTACTTC. Its protein is CASSFAGGRGEQYF.

This clone was seen only once. V is TRBV6-4 and J is TRBJ2-1; 13 nucleotides agree with TRBD2. V trimming: 5 bases; J trimming: 5 bases; junction bases outside the gene matches: 6. The germline V gene encodes CDR1 MRHNA and CDR2 SNTAGT. The length of the CDR3 is 16 residues. The CDR3 region is CASSRTSGGTNNEQFF. CDR3 DNA: TGTGCCAGCAGTAGGACTAGCGGGGGAACCAACAATGAGCAGTTCTTC.

This chain joins TRBV23-1 and TRBJ2-7, with D perhaps TRBD2 (7 bases). TRBV23-1 is an ORF, with its function uncertain. V was cut by 7 bases and J by 6 bases, with 25 bases left in between. There are 16 residues in the CDR3. CDR3 coding DNA: TGCGCCAGCATTTCCCCCACGGGGCAGGGGAGGGGCGAGCAGTACTTC. As protein: CASISPTGQGRGEQYF.

The chain combines TRBV19 with TRBJ1-5; D is perhaps TRBD1 (6 bases). Germline-derived CDR1 and CDR2 are LNHDA and SQIVND (reference sequence). CDR3 size: 14 residues. V was shortened by 10 bases and J by 3 bases, with 16 bases between the two germline ends. CDR3 nucleotides: TGTGCCACTACATACAGGGCCAACAATCAGCCCCAGCATTTT. Its protein product is CATTYRANNQPQHF.

The J gene is TRBJ1-5, the V gene TRBV4-1, with a possible D match to TRBD1 (5 bases). Germline assignment: CDR1 MGHRA and CDR2 YSYEKL. The length of the CDR3 is 17 residues. V was shortened by 3 bases and J by 0 bases, with 15 bases between the two germline ends. CDR3 nucleotides: TGCGCCAGCAGCCACCCTGGGGCCAGGAATAGCAATCAGCCCCAGCATTTT. Protein sequence: CASSHPGARNSNQPQHF.

This clone came up once. V usage is TRBV4-3 and J usage is TRBJ2-5; maybe TRBD1 (5 bases). Looked up from germline, CDR1 is LGHNA and CDR2 is YSLEER. There are 14 residues in the CDR3. V lost 0 bases to trimming and J lost 2 bases, with 7 bases between them. CDR3 loop: CASSQEAGQETQYF. The DNA for the CDR3 is TGCGCCAGCAGCCAAGAGGCAGGGCAAGAGACCCAGTACTTC.

This clone turned up a few times. The chain combines TRBV2 with TRBJ1-2; D may be TRBD1 (5 bases). The CDR3 spans 14 residues. CDR1 SNHLY and CDR2 FYNNEI come from the germline V gene. V lost 4 bases and J lost 7, with 16 bases in between. The CDR3 reads CASSVHRSSSGYTF. The CDR3 DNA is TGTGCCAGCAGTGTCCACAGGTCTAGTAGTGGCTACACCTTC.

This clone occurred a few times. J is TRBJ2-3 and V is TRBV2; D possibly corresponds to TRBD1 (5 bases). The CDR3 is made up of 14 amino acids. Trimming removed 1 base at V and 2 bases at J, with 7 bases between. Germline V gene data show CDR1 as SNHLY and CDR2 as FYNNEI. The CDR3 is CASSEEGLTDTQYF. For the CDR3, the DNA is TGTGCCAGCAGTGAAGAGGGGCTCACAGATACGCAGTATTTT.

This sequence joins TRBV28 and TRBJ2-7, with 9 bases aligning to TRBD1. The CDR3 is 14 residues long. The junction had 12 bases not matched to a gene; V was cut back by 8 bases and J by 7 bases. CDR1 and CDR2 from the germline V gene are MDHEN and SYDVKM. The CDR3 coding sequence is TGTGCCAGCCGAGGTGGGACAGGGATCGTAGAGCAGTACTTC. Encoded protein: CASRGGTGIVEQYF.

This clone is a singleton in its sample. Written as DNA, the CDR3 is TGTGCCAGCAGTTTCGCCTACGAGCAGTACTTC. Encoded protein: CASSFAYEQYF. The rearrangement links TRBV28 to TRBJ2-7; D is unresolved. CDR1 and CDR2 from the germline V gene are MDHEN and SYDVKM. Trimming left V 3 bases short and J 2 bases short, with 2 bases between. The CDR3 length is 11 residues. Together with reference TRBV28 and TRBJ2-7, the CDR3 gives the full variable domain: DVKVTQSSRYLVKRTGEKVFLECVQDMDHENMFWYRQDPGLGLRLIYFSYDVKMKEKGDIPEGYSVSREKKERFSLILESASTNQTSMYLCASSFAYEQYFGPGTRLTVT.

The chain uses TRBV27 and TRBJ2-7, with 7 bases fitting TRBD1. The V and J ends lost 1 base and 0 bases, in that order; junction bases with no gene match: 3. Germline V lookup: CDR1 MNHEY, CDR2 SMNVEV (reference sequence). This CDR3 has 15 residues. Here the CDR3 reads CASSLYGQASYEQYF. CDR3 sequence (DNA): TGTGCCAGCAGTTTATATGGACAGGCCTCCTACGAGCAGTACTTC.

This clone was seen only a few times. V and J are TRBV9 and TRBJ2-3; D remains unclear. Germline CDR1 is SGDLS and CDR2 is YYNGEE. This CDR3 has 12 residues. V shed 1 base and J shed 5 bases, with 5 bases lying between them. DNA of the CDR3: TGTGCCAGCAGCGTACACGGAGATACGCAGTATTTT. Protein sequence: CASSVHGDTQYF.

On this clone: Its ends do not fully match the called genes, so a read error is possible. The chain couples TRBV5-4 to TRBJ2-6; D might be TRBD1 (5 bases). Germline V gene sequence: CDR1 SGHNT, CDR2 YYREEE (reference sequence). CDR3 length: 15 amino acids. CDR3 sequence: CASSLDQSGANGLTF. CDR3 nucleotide sequence: TGTGCCAGCAGCTTGGATCAATCTGGGGCCAACGGCCTGACTTTC.

Of note for this clone: The same CDR3 can be traced to other DNA sequences in this sample. The rearrangement joins TRBV20-1 to TRBJ1-1; weak D call: TRBD1 (5 bases). The germline V gene has CDR1 DFQATT and CDR2 SNEGSKA (reference sequence). This CDR3 spans 11 amino acids. Trimming pared 1 base from V and 6 bases from J, leaving 6 bases between. CDR3 sequence: CSARGGAEAFF. The CDR3 bases are TGCAGTGCTAGAGGGGGGGCTGAAGCTTTCTTT.

The chain has TRBV7-8 and TRBJ1-2; D is possibly TRBD1 (5 bases). This CDR3 region has 14 residues. V dropped 8 bases and J dropped 7 bases, with 20 bases sitting between them. The germline V gene encodes CDR1 SGHVS and CDR2 FQNEAQ. CDR3 bases: TGTGCCAGCTCTATAGGAGGGGAGGGCTCTGGCTACACCTTC. This gives the protein CASSIGGEGSGYTF.

J is TRBJ2-2 and V is TRBV29-1; a possible D gene is TRBD2 (5 bases). V was clipped by 4 bases and J by 1 base, with 10 bases between them. Germline values: CDR1 SQVTM, CDR2 ANQGSEA. There are 14 residues in the CDR3. CDR3 region: CSVVTAGNTGELFF. In nucleotides, the CDR3 is TGCAGCGTTGTAACCGCGGGGAACACCGGGGAGCTGTTTTTT.

The chain recombines TRBV15 with TRBJ1-5; TRBD1 matches 8 bases. The CDR3 runs 16 residues. Germline V gives CDR1 LNHNV, CDR2 YYDKDF (reference sequence). The V gene end was trimmed by 0 bases and the J gene end by 3 bases; junction bases not matched to a gene: 4. CDR3 region: CATSRDQGAYNQPQHF. The CDR3 coding sequence is TGTGCCACCAGCAGAGATCAGGGGGCGTACAATCAGCCCCAGCATTTT. The full variable domain, in which reference TRBV15 and TRBJ1-5 provide the parts outside the CDR3, is DAMVIQNPRYQVTQFGKPVTLSCSQTLNHNVMYWYQQKSSQAPKLLFHYYDKDFNNEADTPDNFQSRRPNTSFCFLDIRSPGLGDTAMYLCATSRDQGAYNQPQHFGDGTRLSIL.

This sequence joins TRBV4-3 and TRBJ2-7; 7 nucleotides line up with TRBD1. The junction had 15 bases not matched to a gene; V was cut back by 3 bases and J by 4 bases. The V gene's germline CDR1 is LGHNA and CDR2 YSLEER. The CDR3 runs 17 residues. The CDR3 loop reads CASSQSITRDRAYEQYF. The CDR3 DNA sequence: TGCGCCAGCAGCCAGTCCATTACCCGGGACAGAGCATACGAGCAGTACTTC.

This clone has more than one count but fewer than ten. The chain is built from TRBV15 and TRBJ2-2; weak D call: TRBD1 (5 bases). Per the germline V gene, CDR1 is LNHNV and CDR2 is YYDKDF (reference sequence). The CDR3 length is 12 residues. The ends were cut back, 8 bases at V and 8 bases at J, with 12 bases in the middle. CDR3 protein: CATVSGMGELFF. The CDR3 bases are TGTGCCACCGTTTCAGGGATGGGGGAGCTGTTTTTT.

The gene calls are TRBV7-9 and TRBJ2-2, with D tentatively TRBD1 (5 bases). The germline gives CDR1 SEHNR, CDR2 FQNEAQ (reference sequence). Trimming removed 3 bases at V and 4 bases at J, with 9 bases between. The CDR3 sequence is 14 residues long. CDR3 in amino acids: CASSFGHSTGELFF. The CDR3 nucleotides read TGTGCCAGCAGCTTCGGACACTCCACCGGGGAGCTGTTTTTT.

This chain joins TRBV2 and TRBJ1-1, with D unresolved. V was trimmed by 5 bases and J by 2 bases, leaving 9 bases between them. Germline CDR1 and CDR2: SNHLY and FYNNEI. This CDR3 is 13 amino acids long. CDR3 sequence: CASSIDTNTEAFF. DNA for the CDR3: TGTGCCAGCAGTATAGACACCAACACTGAAGCTTTCTTT.

The chain has TRBV12-5 and TRBJ1-6; D remains unclear. Trimming took off 8 bases at V and 9 bases at J, with 14 bases between the two ends. Looked up from germline, CDR1 is LGHNT and CDR2 is FRNRAP. CDR3 size: 13 residues. CDR3 residues: CASNSLGGSPLHF. CDR3 sequence (DNA): TGTGCTAGTAACAGCCTAGGAGGTTCACCCCTCCACTTT.

V is TRBV5-1 and J is TRBJ2-7, with 7 bases aligning to TRBD2. Germline V gene sequence: CDR1 SGHRS, CDR2 YFSETQ. Germline trimming cut 0 bases from V and 4 bases from J; bases unmatched to any gene: 4. The CDR3 covers 14 residues. This CDR3 reads CASSLGGGEYEQYF. The CDR3 nucleotides are TGCGCCAGCAGCTTGGGTGGGGGGGAATACGAGCAGTACTTC.

The CDR3 DNA is TGCGCCAGCAGCCAAGTTGGGGGTAGCGGGGGCCGAACCGGGGAGCTGTTTTTT. It encodes CASSQVGGSGGRTGELFF. The gene calls are TRBV4-1 and TRBJ2-2; TRBD2 agrees at 9 bases. The CDR3 sequence is 18 residues long. With 1 base clipped from V and 5 bases from J, the junction kept 11 bases outside the gene matches. Germline-derived CDR1 and CDR2 are MGHRA and YSYEKL.